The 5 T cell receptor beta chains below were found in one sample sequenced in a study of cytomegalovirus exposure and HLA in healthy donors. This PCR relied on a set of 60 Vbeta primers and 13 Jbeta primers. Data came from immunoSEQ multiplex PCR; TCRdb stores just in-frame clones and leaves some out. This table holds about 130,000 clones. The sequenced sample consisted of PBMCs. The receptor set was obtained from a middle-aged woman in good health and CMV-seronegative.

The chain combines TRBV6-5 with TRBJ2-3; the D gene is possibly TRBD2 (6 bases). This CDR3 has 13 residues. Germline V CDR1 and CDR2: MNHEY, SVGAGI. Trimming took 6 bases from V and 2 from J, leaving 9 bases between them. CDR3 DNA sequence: TGTGCCAGCAGGGGCGGGGCCACAGATACGCAGTATTTT. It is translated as CASRGGATDTQYF.

CDR3 nucleotides: TGTGCCAGTACCTACACGACAGTGGCTGGAAACACCATATATTTT. It encodes CASTYTTVAGNTIYF. The V and J genes are TRBV19 and TRBJ1-3, with TRBD1 as a possible D gene (5 bases). Looked up from germline, CDR1 is LNHDA and CDR2 is SQIVND (reference sequence). The V and J ends lost 7 bases and 2 bases respectively, with 15 bases between them. The CDR3 sequence is 15 residues long.

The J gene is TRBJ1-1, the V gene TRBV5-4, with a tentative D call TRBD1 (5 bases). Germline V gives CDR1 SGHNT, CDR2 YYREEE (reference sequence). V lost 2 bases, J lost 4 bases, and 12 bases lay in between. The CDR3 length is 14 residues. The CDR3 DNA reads TGTGCCAGCAGCTTCGGCAGGGATACCACTGAAGCTTTCTTT. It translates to CASSFGRDTTEAFF.

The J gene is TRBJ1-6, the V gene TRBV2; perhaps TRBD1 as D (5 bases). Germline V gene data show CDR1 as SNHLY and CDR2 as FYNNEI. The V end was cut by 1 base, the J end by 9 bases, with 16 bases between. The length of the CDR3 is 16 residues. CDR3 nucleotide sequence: TGTGCCAGCAGTGAAGAACGGCAGGGCGCAAGTTCACCCCTCCACTTT. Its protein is CASSEERQGASSPLHF. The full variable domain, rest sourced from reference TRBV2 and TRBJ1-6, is EPEVTQTPSHQVTQMGQEVILRCVPISNHLYFYWYRQILGQKVEFLVSFYNNEISEKSEIFDDQFSVERPDGSNFTLKIRSTKLEDSAMYFCASSEERQGASSPLHFGNGTRLTVT.

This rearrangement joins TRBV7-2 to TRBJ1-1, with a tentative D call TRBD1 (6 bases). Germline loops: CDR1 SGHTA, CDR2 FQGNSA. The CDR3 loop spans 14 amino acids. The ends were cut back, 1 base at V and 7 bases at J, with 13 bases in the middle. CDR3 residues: CASSLVGGAYEAFF. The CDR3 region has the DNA TGTGCCAGCAGCTTAGTAGGGGGGGCTTATGAAGCTTTCTTT.